Described below is a single T cell receptor beta chain sequence and its context. Its specificity is not known. The sample comes from a study of T cells in Graves' hyperthyroidism and ophthalmopathy. Study-wide background: Peripheral blood samples were taken at initial diagnosis, prior to any treatment.

This CDR3 is built from 14 residues. Germline values: CDR1 LNHDA, CDR2 SQIVND (reference sequence). J lost 5 bases, V lost 7 bases, and 7 bases had no gene match. Study results and limitations: Blood also showed most of the thyroid clonotypes that were expanded above 0.001. The model predicted ophthalmopathy a median roughly six months before onset.

The study excluded patients with uncontrolled infection, other autoimmune disease, pregnancy or lactation. What was amplified from RNA transcripts were TCR beta CDR3 regions. The HTBI primer set drove a first-round RT-PCR of the TCR CDR3. TCRdb re-analysed the multiplex PCR reads in MiXCR, keeping a single row per CDR3 protein. The table shows some 490,000 distinct CDR3 sequences, with 15% to 20% occurring only once. The chain carries TRBV19 and TRBJ2-5, with 10 positions matching TRBD1. Sequencing used blood. The clonotype was recovered from a woman aged 25 to 45 with Graves' ophthalmopathy. DNA of the CDR3: TGTGCCAGTACCCTGACAGGGGGCGGCGAGACCCAGTACTTC. Protein product: CASTLTGGGETQYF.